Listed below are T cell receptor beta chains from one sample, sequenced in a study of Ad26.COV2.S vaccination and SARS-CoV-2 variants. The table came from immunoSEQ multiplex PCR; TCRdb's copy has only in-frame clones and leaves some out. The table includes around 370,000 clones, roughly 85% detected once. The sequences come from peripheral blood, collected in a trial of Ad26.COV2.S vaccine versus placebo. These receptors all come from a person between 18 and 60 years old who received the Ad26.COV2.S COVID-19 vaccine or a placebo. The CDR3 runs from the conserved cysteine through the conserved F or W. A D gene is named only where the DNA matches it firmly. Size is omitted from some rows. Given values are once, few, many or a class for expanded clones.

>NA|TRBJ1-1|TRBV30|NA
TGTGCCTGGAGTGTAGGAGAAGGTATCACTGAAGCTTTCTTT
CAWSVGEGITEAFF
>NA|TRBJ2-1|TRBV7-2|NA
TGTGCCAGCAGCCCCCCCGGCCGGGGCTCCTCCTACAATGAGCAGTTCTTC
CASSPPGRGSSYNEQFF
>NA|TRBJ1-1|TRBV7-2|NA
TGTGCCAGCAGCGGTAGGGTATGGGGGAACACTGAAGCTTTCTTT
CASSGRVWGNTEAFF
>NA|TRBJ2-1|TRBV29-1|NA
TGCAGCGTTGTTCTGGACTCGGTGCATGAGCAGTTCTTC
CSVVLDSVHEQFF
>TRBD1|TRBJ1-1|TRBV10-1|few
TGCGCCAGCAGGGGCAGACAGGGAACTGAAGCTTTCTTT
CASRGRQGTEAFF
>TRBD2|TRBJ2-7|TRBV6-5|NA
TGTGCCAGCAGTTACTCGAGTAGCGGGAGGCCCCTCGAGCAGTACTTC
CASSYSSSGRPLEQYF
>TRBD1|TRBJ2-7|TRBV2|few
TGTGCCAGCAGTGATCCGGGACAGGGAACGGTTGCGTACTTC
CASSDPGQGTVAYF
>TRBD1|TRBJ2-7|TRBV5-1|NA
TGCGCCAGCAGCCTAGGGACAGATGAAACCTACGAGCAGTACTTC
CASSLGTDETYEQYF
>TRBD1|TRBJ2-5|TRBV2|NA
TGTGCCAGCAGTGAAATTGGGACAGGGAACCAAGAGACCCAGTACTTC
CASSEIGTGNQETQYF
>TRBD1|TRBJ1-2|TRBV11-2|NA
TGTGCCAGCAGCTTTACAGGGGGTTCGGGCTACACCTTC
CASSFTGGSGYTF
>NA|TRBJ2-7|TRBV11-2|NA
TGTGCCAGCAGCAGTGACCGACCCTACGAGCAGTACTTC
CASSSDRPYEQYF
>NA|TRBJ1-5|TRBV11-2|NA
TGTGCCAGCAGCTTAGATGGGGGAAGCAATCAGCCCCAGCATTTT
CASSLDGGSNQPQHF
>TRBD2|TRBJ2-2|TRBV7-2|NA
TGTGCCAGCAGCTTAGAAGGGCTAGCGGAGAACACCGGGGAGCTGTTTTTT
CASSLEGLAENTGELFF
>NA|TRBJ1-5|TRBV7-2|NA
TGTGCCAGCAGCATTGACACCTATAGCAATCAGCCCCAGCATTTT
CASSIDTYSNQPQHF
>NA|TRBJ2-5|TRBV6-2/TRBV6-3|once
TGTGCCAGCAGTTACTCGAACACAAAAGAGACCCAGTACTTC
CASSYSNTKETQYF
>TRBD2|TRBJ2-1|TRBV5-1|NA
TGCGCCAGCAGCTTAGCGGGAGGGGGTCGGGATGAGCAGTTCTTC
CASSLAGGGRDEQFF
>TRBD2|TRBJ2-7|TRBV7-2|NA
TGTGCCAGCAGCTTAGATAGCGGGAGGGCCACCGAGCAGTACTTC
CASSLDSGRATEQYF
>NA|TRBJ2-5|TRBV11-2|NA
TGTGCCAGCAGCTTATTCCCAGGGAACCCCCAAGAGACCCAGTACTTC
CASSLFPGNPQETQYF